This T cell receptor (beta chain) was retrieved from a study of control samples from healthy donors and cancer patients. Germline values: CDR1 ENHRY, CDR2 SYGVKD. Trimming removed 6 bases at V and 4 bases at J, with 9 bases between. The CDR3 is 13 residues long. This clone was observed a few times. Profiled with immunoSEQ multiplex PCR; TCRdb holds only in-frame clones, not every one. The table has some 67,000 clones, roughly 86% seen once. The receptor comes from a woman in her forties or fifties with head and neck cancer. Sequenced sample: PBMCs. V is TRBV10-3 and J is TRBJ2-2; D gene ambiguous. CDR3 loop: CAISRPGTGELFF. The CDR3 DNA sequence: TGTGCCATCAGCCGACCGGGCACCGGGGAGCTGTTTTTT.